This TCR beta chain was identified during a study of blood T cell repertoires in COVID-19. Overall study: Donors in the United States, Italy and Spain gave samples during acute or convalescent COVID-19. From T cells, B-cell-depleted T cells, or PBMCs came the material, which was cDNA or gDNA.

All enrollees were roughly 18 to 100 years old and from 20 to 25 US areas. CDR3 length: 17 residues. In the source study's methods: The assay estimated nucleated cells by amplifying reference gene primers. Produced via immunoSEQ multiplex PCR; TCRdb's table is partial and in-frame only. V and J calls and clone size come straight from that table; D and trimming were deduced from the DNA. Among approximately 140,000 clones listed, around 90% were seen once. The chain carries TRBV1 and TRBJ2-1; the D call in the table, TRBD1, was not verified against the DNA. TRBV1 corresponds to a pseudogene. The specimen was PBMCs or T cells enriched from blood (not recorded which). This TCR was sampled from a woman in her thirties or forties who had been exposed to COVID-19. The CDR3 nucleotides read TGCACCAGCAGCCATACTCGGGACAAGGTGAAGTACAATGAGCAGTTCTTC. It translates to CTSSHTRDKVKYNEQFF.